Sequencing of this T cell receptor beta chain was carried out in a study of vaccination effects on CD4 cells after COVID-19. Across the study: The median interval between the second dose and post-vaccine sampling was 72 days.

This table comes from immunoSEQ multiplex PCR, and its TCRdb copy is limited to in-frame clones, with some not included. The table records about 81,000 clones, 60% to 80% of them present only once. Study-wide results and caveats: After vaccination, at late timepoints, clones induced by infection and by vaccine contracted markedly. Within healthy vaccinees, only 1 of 255 vaccine-induced clones displayed cross-reactivity with common cold coronaviruses.

Viral peptide pool expansion of antigen-specific CD4+ T cells preceded sequencing in the ViraFEST assay. At the end of 9 to 11 days of culture, CD4+ T cells were isolated. Participants were given two doses of BNT162b2 or mRNA-1273 vaccine. IL-2 medium was substituted for half the medium on days 3 and 7. Trimming left V 1 base short and J 4 bases short, with 12 bases between. The germline V gene has CDR1 SGDLS and CDR2 YYNGEE. The CDR3 loop spans 15 amino acids. Worth noting for this clone: Its antigen is unidentified.

This TCR derives from a human donor who received a COVID-19 vaccine. The V call is TRBV9, the J call TRBJ1-3; D unclear. The specimen comprised CD4+ T cells from PBMCs cultured with HCoV-OC43 spike peptides, sampled after COVID-19 vaccination. Described subset: HCoV-OC43 spike overlapping peptide pool stimulation. In DNA form, the CDR3 reads TGTGCCAGCAGCGTACAGGCGGGCTCGGGAAACACCATATATTTT. This sequence encodes CASSVQAGSGNTIYF. The full variable domain, rest sourced from reference TRBV9 and TRBJ1-3, is DSGVTQTPKHLITATGQRVTLRCSPRSGDLSVYWYQQSLDQGLQFLIQYYNGEERAKGNILERFSAQQFPDLHSELNLSSLELGDSALYFCASSVQAGSGNTIYFGEGSWLTVV.